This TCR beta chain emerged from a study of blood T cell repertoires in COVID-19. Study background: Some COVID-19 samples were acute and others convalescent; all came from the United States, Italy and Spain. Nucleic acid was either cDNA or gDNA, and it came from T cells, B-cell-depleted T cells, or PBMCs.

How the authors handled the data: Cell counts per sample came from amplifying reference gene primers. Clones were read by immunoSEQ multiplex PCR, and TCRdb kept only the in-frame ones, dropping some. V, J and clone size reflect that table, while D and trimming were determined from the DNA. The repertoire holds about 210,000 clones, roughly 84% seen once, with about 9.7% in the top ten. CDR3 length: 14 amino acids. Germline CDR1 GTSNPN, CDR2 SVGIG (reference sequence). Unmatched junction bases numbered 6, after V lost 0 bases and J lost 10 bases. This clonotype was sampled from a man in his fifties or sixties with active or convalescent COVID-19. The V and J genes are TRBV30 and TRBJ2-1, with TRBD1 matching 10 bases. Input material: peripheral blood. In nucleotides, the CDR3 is TGTGCCTGGAGTGTCGGGACAGGGGTGGGGGAGCAGTTCTTC. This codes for CAWSVGTGVGEQFF.